Reported below is one T cell receptor (beta chain). This entry comes from a study of T cell changes during pregnancy in multiple sclerosis. TCRdb keeps only in-frame clones here, not all; method: immunoSEQ multiplex PCR. This table has 100,000 or so clones, about 91% appearing once. The CDR3 loop spans 15 amino acids. V was shortened by 4 bases and J by 4 bases, with 16 bases between the two germline ends. CDR1 and CDR2 from the germline V gene are SGHRS and YFSETQ. The sequence derives from a female donor with multiple sclerosis, enrolled in a pregnancy study. The genes are TRBV5-1 and TRBJ2-3, with D tentatively TRBD1 (6 bases). Source: peripheral blood, taken in the second trimester of pregnancy. CDR3 nucleotides: TGCGCCAGCAGCCTACAGGGTAAGACTTCAGATACGCAGTATTTT. Protein: CASSLQGKTSDTQYF. Full variable domain (remainder filled in from reference TRBV5-1 and TRBJ2-3): KAGVTQTPRYLIKTRGQQVTLSCSPISGHRSVSWYQQTPGQGLQFLFEYFSETQRNKGNFPGRFSGRQFSNSRSEMNVSTLELGDSALYLCASSLQGKTSDTQYFGPGTRLTVL.